The clone carrying this TCR beta chain was seen more than once but under ten times. Its target is not known. This entry is derived from a study of T cells after yellow fever vaccination. Study background: When fractions had low cell numbers, they were prepared with SMART-Seq v4 Ultra Low Input.

Points from the study as a whole: Post-booster samples contained most primary-vaccination clones (around 95% CD4, around 88% CD8). Weaker overall was a secondary response that nonetheless peaked faster, on day 5 versus 15.

As TCR cDNA was made by 5'RACE template switching, a universal primer site and UMIs were added. TCRdb reanalysed the 5' RACE reads using MiXCR and keeps one entry per CDR3 protein. The data contain approximately 600,000 distinct CDR3 sequences, about 12% of them singletons. Germline V CDR1 and CDR2: SEHNR, FQNEAQ (reference sequence). The J segment lost 3 bases and the V segment lost 1 base, leaving 3 bases of the junction unmatched. The CDR3 extends over 16 amino acids. The sequences come from PBMCs, collected on the day of the yellow fever booster vaccination. The origin of this receptor is a man aged 25-45 years who received the YFV17D yellow fever vaccine. The V gene is TRBV7-9, the J gene TRBJ2-1, with TRBD2 matching over 10 bases. CDR3 protein: CASSLVVAGGYNEQFF. The CDR3 DNA is TGTGCCAGCAGCTTAGTGGTAGCGGGAGGCTACAATGAGCAGTTCTTC.